A single sample gave rise to the 17 T cell receptor beta chains below, sequenced in a study of cytomegalovirus exposure and HLA in healthy donors. Use of 60 Vbeta and 13 Jbeta primers characterized the PCR. Sequencing used immunoSEQ multiplex PCR; TCRdb keeps in-frame clones, though not all of them. The sample includes roughly 120,000 clones, around 80% seen only once; the top ten take about 3%. What was sequenced was PBMCs. These receptors were taken from a woman aged 40 to 50 in good health and CMV-seropositive.

Here the CDR3 reads CASSLYRGDRNTIYF. Here the CDR3 DNA reads TGTGCCAGCAGCCTATACAGGGGGGATAGAAACACCATATATTTT. The chain couples TRBV7-9 to TRBJ1-3, with 8 bases identical to TRBD1. The CDR3 runs to 15 residues. Germline V gene lookup returns CDR1 SEHNR and CDR2 FQNEAQ (reference sequence). The V gene end was trimmed by 5 bases and the J gene end by 5 bases; junction bases not matched to a gene: 8. Variable domain in full (rest from reference TRBV7-9 and TRBJ1-3): DTGVSQNPRHKITKRGQNVTFRCDPISEHNRLYWYRQTLGQGPEFLTYFQNEAQLEKSRLLSDRFSAERPKGSFSTLEIQRTEQGDSAMYLCASSLYRGDRNTIYFGEGSWLTVV.

V and J are TRBV18 and TRBJ1-1; 8 nucleotides line up with TRBD1. CDR1 KGHSH and CDR2 LQKENI come from the germline V gene. Trimming cost V 0 bases and J 5 bases; bases outside gene matches: 5. CDR3 length: 15 amino acids. CDR3 loop: CASSPPPGGWTEAFF. CDR3 nucleotide sequence: TGTGCCAGCTCACCACCTCCAGGGGGCTGGACTGAAGCTTTCTTT.

The genes are TRBV30 and TRBJ2-3; possible D gene TRBD2, 5 bases. Trimming stripped 2 bases from V and 4 bases from J, with 16 bases between. The CDR3 has 15 residues. The germline V gene encodes CDR1 GTSNPN and CDR2 SVGIG (reference sequence). The CDR3 reads CAWSPLLERPDTQYF. DNA for the CDR3: TGTGCCTGGAGTCCCCTACTAGAGAGGCCAGATACGCAGTATTTT.

The chain is built from TRBV27 and TRBJ2-1, with 14 bases identical to TRBD2. V lost 5 bases to trimming and J lost 7 bases; unmatched junction nucleotides: 7. Germline lookup yields CDR1 MNHEY and CDR2 SMNVEV (reference sequence). The CDR3 is 16 residues long. For the CDR3, the DNA is TGTGCCAGCAGTCTCAACCGACTAGCGGGAGGGAATGAGCAGTTCTTC. It codes for CASSLNRLAGGNEQFF.

Note on this clone: The junction departs from germline at one end; a sequencing error may be responsible. This CDR3 is also generated by other DNA sequences in the sample. The chain recombines TRBV5-6 with TRBJ1-6; no definite D call. Per germline, CDR1 SGHDT and CDR2 YYEEEE. This CDR3 is built from 17 residues. DNA of the CDR3: TGTGCCAGCAGCTTGGGGGGAGTAAGCTCCTATAATTCCCCCCTCCACTTT. Amino acids: CASSLGGVSSYNSPLHF.

V is TRBV5-1 and J is TRBJ2-7; 8 nucleotides line up with TRBD1. Looked up from germline, CDR1 is SGHRS and CDR2 is YFSETQ. The CDR3 consists of 14 residues. Losses at the gene ends were 3 bases for V and 2 bases for J; bases not matched to a gene: 4. Written as DNA, the CDR3 is TGCGCCAGCAGCTGGACAGGGACAGCCTACGAGCAGTACTTC. Its protein product is CASSWTGTAYEQYF.

The chain has TRBV6-5 and TRBJ2-3, with D unresolved. Trimming shortened V by 0 bases and J by 10 bases, and 14 bases separated the two germline ends. The CDR3 consists of 14 residues. Germline V gene lookup returns CDR1 MNHEY and CDR2 SVGAGI. The CDR3 here is CASSYSKTARAQYF. CDR3 nucleotides: TGTGCCAGCAGTTACTCGAAGACGGCCCGGGCGCAGTATTTT.

This clone has just one count. The V gene is TRBV4-2, the J gene TRBJ2-1; 8 nucleotides agree with TRBD2. Germline-derived CDR1 and CDR2 are LGHNA and YNFKEQ. The V segment lost 0 bases and the J segment 7 bases; nucleotides outside the gene matches: 5. The CDR3 runs to 15 residues. DNA of the CDR3: TGTGCCAGCAGCCAAGACGGGGGGGCTATAAATGAGCAGTTCTTC. The encoded protein is CASSQDGGAINEQFF.

The rearrangement uses TRBV1 and TRBJ2-3; the table's D call TRBD2 went unverified against the DNA. TRBV1 counts as a pseudogene. The CDR3 loop spans 18 amino acids. CDR3 protein: CTSSKGGLAATLTDTQYF. The CDR3 bases are TGCACCAGCAGTAAGGGGGGACTAGCGGCGACGCTCACAGATACGCAGTATTTT.

The rearrangement uses TRBV6-5 and TRBJ2-2; no reliable D call. The germline CDR1 and CDR2 sequences are MNHEY and SVGAGI. Trimming cost V 2 bases and J 6 bases, with 7 bases left between them. The CDR3 has 13 amino acids. This CDR3 is CASSYIRAGELFF. The CDR3 DNA is TGTGCCAGCAGTTACATCCGGGCCGGGGAGCTGTTTTTT.

The genes are TRBV20-1 and TRBJ2-5; tentative D call: TRBD1 (7 bases). The DNA matches TRBJ2-7 better at its end, which makes the J call doubtful. Germline CDR1 and CDR2: DFQATT and SNEGSKA (reference sequence). The CDR3 is made up of 11 amino acids. The CDR3 loop reads CSARRGHEQYF. The CDR3 nucleotides are TGCAGTGCCCGGAGGGGGCACGAGCAGTACTTC.

The V gene is TRBV6-1, the J gene TRBJ1-4; D might be TRBD1 (6 bases). The CDR3 consists of 15 residues. Germline V gives CDR1 MNHNS, CDR2 SASEGT. Between the trimmed V and J ends, which lost 3 bases and 6 bases, there was a span of 14 bases. The CDR3 is CASSDQGRGDEKLFF. The CDR3 nucleotides read TGTGCCAGCAGTGACCAGGGCAGGGGAGATGAAAAACTGTTTTTT.

The chain recombines TRBV10-2 with TRBJ1-6; no firm D call. The CDR3 is 16 residues long. Germline V CDR1 and CDR2: WSHSY, SAAADI. Trimming pared 2 bases from V and 10 bases from J, leaving 18 bases between. CDR3 protein: CASSETYSPGRSPLHF. CDR3 coding DNA: TGCGCCAGCAGTGAGACTTACAGTCCAGGAAGGTCACCCCTCCACTTT.

This clone was observed once. The CDR3 DNA follows: TGTGCCAGCAGCTTAGATCGCGGGGCAGGGCAGCCCCAGCATTTT. The encoded protein is CASSLDRGAGQPQHF. The V and J genes are TRBV7-2 and TRBJ1-5, with a possible D match to TRBD1 (5 bases). V was shortened by 1 base and J by 7 bases, with 14 bases between the two germline ends. There are 15 residues in the CDR3. The V gene's germline CDR1 is SGHTA and CDR2 FQGNSA.

The chain's CDR3 is CASSAGGDEKLFF. The CDR3 DNA follows: TGTGCCAGCAGTGCAGGGGGTGATGAAAAACTGTTTTTT. This chain links TRBV25-1 with TRBJ1-4, with 7 bases matching TRBD1. The V gene's germline CDR1 is MGHDK and CDR2 SYGVNS. The CDR3 is made up of 13 amino acids. The V gene end was trimmed by 4 bases and the J gene end by 6 bases; junction bases not matched to a gene: 2.

The chain joins TRBV18 to TRBJ2-2; D gene uncertain. From germline, CDR1 is KGHSH and CDR2 LQKENI. The CDR3 has 16 residues. Between the trimmed V and J ends, which lost 3 bases and 0 bases, there was a span of 11 bases. The DNA of the CDR3 is TGTGCCAGCTCACCTCAACACATCTCGAACACCGGGGAGCTGTTTTTT. Translated, it gives CASSPQHISNTGELFF. The full variable domain, in which reference TRBV18 and TRBJ2-2 provide the parts outside the CDR3, is NAGVMQNPRHLVRRRGQEARLRCSPMKGHSHVYWYRQLPEEGLKFMVYLQKENIIDESGMPKERFSAEFPKEGPSILRIQQVVRGDSAAYFCASSPQHISNTGELFFGEGSRLTVL.

V usage is TRBV4-3 and J usage is TRBJ2-1; TRBD2 is a possible D gene (5 bases). This CDR3 has 15 amino acids. With 4 bases removed from V and 5 bases from J, the gap between germline ends came to 15 bases. Germline CDR1 reads LGHNA; CDR2 reads YSLEER. The CDR3 loop is CASSRARFGNNEQFF. CDR3 DNA sequence: TGCGCCAGCAGCCGTGCTAGGTTCGGGAACAATGAGCAGTTCTTC.